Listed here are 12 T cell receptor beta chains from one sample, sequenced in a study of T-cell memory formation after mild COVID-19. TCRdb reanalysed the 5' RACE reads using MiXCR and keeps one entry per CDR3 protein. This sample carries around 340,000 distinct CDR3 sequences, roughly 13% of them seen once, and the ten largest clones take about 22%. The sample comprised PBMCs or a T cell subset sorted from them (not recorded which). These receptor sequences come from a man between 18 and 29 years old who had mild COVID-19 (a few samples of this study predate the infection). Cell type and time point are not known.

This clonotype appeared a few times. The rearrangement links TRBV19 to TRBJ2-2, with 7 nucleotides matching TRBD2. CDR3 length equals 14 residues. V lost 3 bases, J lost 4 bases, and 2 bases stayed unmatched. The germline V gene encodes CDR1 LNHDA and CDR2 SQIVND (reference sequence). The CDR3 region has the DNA TGTGCCAGTAGTATGAGGGAGGGCACCGGGGAGCTGTTTTTT. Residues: CASSMREGTGELFF.

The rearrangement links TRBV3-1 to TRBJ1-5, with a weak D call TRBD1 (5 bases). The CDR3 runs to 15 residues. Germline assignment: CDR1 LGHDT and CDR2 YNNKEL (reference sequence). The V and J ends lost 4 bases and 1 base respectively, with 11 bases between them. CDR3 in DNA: TGTGCCAGCAGCCCGGGGGGAAAGAGCAATCAGCCCCAGCATTTT. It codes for CASSPGGKSNQPQHF.

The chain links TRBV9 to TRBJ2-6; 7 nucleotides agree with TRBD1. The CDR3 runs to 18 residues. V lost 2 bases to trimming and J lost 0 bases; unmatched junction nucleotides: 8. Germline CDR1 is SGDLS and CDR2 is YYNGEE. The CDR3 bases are TGTGCCAGCAGCGTCCACAGGGGTCGGGGCTCTGGGGCCAACGTCCTGACTTTC. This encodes CASSVHRGRGSGANVLTF.

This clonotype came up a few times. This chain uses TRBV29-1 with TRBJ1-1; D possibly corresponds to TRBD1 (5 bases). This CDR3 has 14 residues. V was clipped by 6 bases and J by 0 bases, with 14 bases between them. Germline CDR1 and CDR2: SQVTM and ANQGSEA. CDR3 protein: CSVQRQTMNTEAFF. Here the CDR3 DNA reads TGCAGCGTCCAGCGACAGACTATGAACACTGAAGCTTTCTTT. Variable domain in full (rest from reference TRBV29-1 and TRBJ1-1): SAVISQKPSRDICQRGTSLTIQCQVDSQVTMMFWYRQQPGQSLTLIATANQGSEATYESGFVIDKFPISRPNLTFSTLTVSNMSPEDSSIYLCSVQRQTMNTEAFFGQGTRLTVV.

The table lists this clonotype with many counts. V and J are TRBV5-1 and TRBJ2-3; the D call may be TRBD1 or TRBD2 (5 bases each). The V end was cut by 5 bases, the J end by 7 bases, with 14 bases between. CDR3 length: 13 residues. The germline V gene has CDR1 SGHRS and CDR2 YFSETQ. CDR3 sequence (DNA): TGCGCCAGCAGTCGGGACGGTGACTATACGCAGTATTTT. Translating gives CASSRDGDYTQYF.

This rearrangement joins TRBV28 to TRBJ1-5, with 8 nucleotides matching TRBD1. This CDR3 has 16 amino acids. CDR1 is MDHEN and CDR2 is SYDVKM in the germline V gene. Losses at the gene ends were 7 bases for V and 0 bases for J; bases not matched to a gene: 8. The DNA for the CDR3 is TGTGCCAGCACTCCTCTCGGACAGGGTAGCAATCAGCCCCAGCATTTT. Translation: CASTPLGQGSNQPQHF.

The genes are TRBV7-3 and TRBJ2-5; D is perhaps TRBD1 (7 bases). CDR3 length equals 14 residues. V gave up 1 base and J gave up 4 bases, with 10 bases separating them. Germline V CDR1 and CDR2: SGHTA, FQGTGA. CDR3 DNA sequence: TGTGCCAGCAGCTTAAATCAGGGGGGAGAGACCCAGTACTTC. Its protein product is CASSLNQGGETQYF. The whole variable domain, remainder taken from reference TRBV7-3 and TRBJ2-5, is GAGVSQTPSNKVTEKGKYVELRCDPISGHTALYWYRQSLGQGPEFLIYFQGTGAADDSGLPNDRFFAVRPEGSVSTLKIQRTERGDSAVYLCASSLNQGGETQYFGPGTRLLVL.

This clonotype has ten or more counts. This CDR3 reads CASSPGRLSGYTF. Written as DNA, the CDR3 is TGTGCCAGCTCACCAGGGAGGTTAAGTGGCTACACCTTC. V gene TRBV18 combines with J gene TRBJ1-2; D not resolved. V shed 2 bases and J shed 7 bases, with 11 bases lying between them. This CDR3 region has 13 residues. The V gene's germline CDR1 is KGHSH and CDR2 LQKENI.

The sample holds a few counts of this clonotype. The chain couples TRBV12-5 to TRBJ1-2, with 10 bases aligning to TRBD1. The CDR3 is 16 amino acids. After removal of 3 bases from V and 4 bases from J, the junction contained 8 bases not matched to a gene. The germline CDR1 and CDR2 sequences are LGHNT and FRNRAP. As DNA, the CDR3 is TGTGCTAGTGGTTTCTCCGGGACAGGGGCCTTCTATGGCTACACCTTC. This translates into CASGFSGTGAFYGYTF.

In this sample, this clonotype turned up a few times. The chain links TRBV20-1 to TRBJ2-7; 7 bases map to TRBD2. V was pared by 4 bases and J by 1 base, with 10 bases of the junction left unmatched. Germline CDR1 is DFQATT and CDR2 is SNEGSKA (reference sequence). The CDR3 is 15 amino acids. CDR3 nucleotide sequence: TGCAGTGCTACCCAGAACCCAGCGGGATCCTACGAGCAGTACGTC. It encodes CSATQNPAGSYEQYV.

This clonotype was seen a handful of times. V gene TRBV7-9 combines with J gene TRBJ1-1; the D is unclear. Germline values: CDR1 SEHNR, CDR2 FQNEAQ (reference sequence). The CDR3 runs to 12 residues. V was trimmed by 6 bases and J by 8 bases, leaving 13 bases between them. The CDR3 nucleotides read TGTGCCAGCAGTGCCCCTATGGGAGAAGCTTTCTTT. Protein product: CASSAPMGEAFF.

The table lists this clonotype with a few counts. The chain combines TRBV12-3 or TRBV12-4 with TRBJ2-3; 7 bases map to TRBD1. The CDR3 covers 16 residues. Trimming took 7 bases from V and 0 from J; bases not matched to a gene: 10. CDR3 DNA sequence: TGTGCCAGCACCACTGGACAGGTTTCTAGCACAGATACGCAGTATTTT. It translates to CASTTGQVSSTDTQYF.